These T cell receptor beta chains were read from a single sample in a study of blood T cell repertoires in COVID-19. Clones were sequenced by immunoSEQ multiplex PCR, and TCRdb holds only the in-frame ones, with some missing. The sample records about 200,000 clones, 70% to 90% being singletons. Sequencing was performed on PBMCs or T cells enriched from blood (not recorded which). These receptor sequences come from a woman younger than 35 who had recovered from COVID-19. The CDR3 runs from the conserved cysteine through the conserved F or W. The D gene is left open where the match is weak. Clone size is shown for a subset of rows, as once, few, many or a class of expanded clone.

.	.	TRBV7-2	TRBJ1-4	CASSRMSGDEKLFF	TGTGCCAGCAGCCGGATGTCAGGGGATGAAAAACTGTTTTTT
TRBD1	.	TRBV5-1	TRBJ2-1	CASSLGQGADEQFF	TGCGCCAGCAGCTTGGGACAGGGGGCCGACGAGCAGTTCTTC
TRBD1	.	TRBV5-1	TRBJ1-2	CASRRTGTGYTF	TGCGCCAGCAGAAGGACAGGGACCGGCTACACCTTC
.	.	TRBV13	TRBJ2-5	CASSLGRVNQETQYF	TGTGCCAGCAGCTTAGGCCGGGTAAACCAAGAGACCCAGTACTTC
.	.	TRBV19	TRBJ1-1	CASSIQWAQSDTEAFF	TGTGCCAGTAGTATTCAATGGGCACAGTCGGACACTGAAGCTTTCTTT
TRBD1	.	TRBV7-2	TRBJ1-2	CASSSWGGQGAHGYTF	TGTGCCAGCAGCTCCTGGGGGGGACAGGGGGCCCATGGCTACACCTTC
.	once	TRBV5-1	TRBJ2-2	CASSSRVADTGELFF	TGCGCCAGCAGCTCTCGGGTAGCGGACACCGGGGAGCTGTTTTTT
TRBD1	.	TRBV5-6	TRBJ1-5	CASSWDREASNQPQHF	TGTGCCAGCAGCTGGGACAGGGAGGCTAGCAATCAGCCCCAGCATTTT
.	once	TRBV7-9	TRBJ2-1	CASSLRSGSSYNEQFF	TGTGCCAGCAGCTTAAGGTCGGGTAGCTCCTACAATGAGCAGTTCTTC
TRBD2	.	TRBV3-1/TRBV3-2	TRBJ2-2	CASSQEYGGGTGELFF	TGTGCCAGCAGCCAAGAATACGGCGGGGGCACCGGGGAGCTGTTTTTT
TRBD1	.	TRBV7-9	TRBJ1-2	CASSGASNRGDNYGYTF	TGTGCCAGCAGCGGAGCATCTAACAGGGGCGATAACTATGGCTACACCTTC
TRBD1	.	TRBV2	TRBJ2-3	CASRKQGTLTDTQYF	TGTGCCAGCAGGAAACAGGGGACCCTCACAGATACGCAGTATTTT
TRBD1	.	TRBV9	TRBJ1-2	CASSVNRGGRNYGYTF	TGTGCCAGCAGCGTCAACAGGGGGGGACGGAACTATGGCTACACCTTC
.	.	TRBV3-1/TRBV3-2	TRBJ1-1	CASSQEFRGASEAFF	TGTGCCAGCAGCCAAGAGTTTAGGGGCGCCTCTGAAGCTTTCTTT
TRBD2	.	TRBV5-4	TRBJ2-3	CASHRGGAQNTQYF	TGTGCCAGTCATCGGGGGGGGGCGCAGAATACGCAGTATTTT
.	.	TRBV28	TRBJ1-1	CASSRGGGTEAFF	TGTGCCAGCAGTAGGGGAGGGGGCACTGAAGCTTTCTTT
TRBD1	.	TRBV5-1	TRBJ1-5	CASSYPGQINQPQHF	TGCGCCAGCAGCTATCCGGGACAGATCAATCAGCCCCAGCATTTT
.	once	TRBV5-1	TRBJ1-2	CASSLDSLSNYGYTF	TGCGCCAGCAGCTTGGACAGTCTATCTAACTATGGCTACACCTTC
TRBD2	.	TRBV4-1	TRBJ2-3	CASNDLEGTSGGADTQYF	TGCGCCAGCAACGATTTAGAGGGGACTAGCGGGGGGGCAGATACGCAGTATTTT
TRBD1	once	TRBV10-3	TRBJ1-1	CAIRPGQGGTEAFF	TGTGCCATCAGGCCGGGACAGGGAGGGACTGAAGCTTTCTTT
.	once	TRBV7-9	TRBJ2-7	CASSPTVDEQYF	TGTGCCAGCAGCCCCACTGTAGACGAGCAGTACTTC
TRBD1	.	TRBV28	TRBJ1-6	CASSPDREYSPLHF	TGTGCCAGCAGTCCTGACAGGGAATATTCACCCCTCCACTTT
TRBD1	.	TRBV3-1/TRBV3-2	TRBJ1-3	CASSPRDRRNTIYF	TGTGCCAGCAGCCCCCGGGACAGGCGGAACACCATATATTTT
TRBD2	.	TRBV19	TRBJ2-1	CASSIPRGGYNEQFF	TGTGCCAGTAGTATCCCGCGGGGGGGCTACAATGAGCAGTTCTTC
.	few	TRBV6-5	TRBJ1-5	CASNPTGSNQPQHF	TGTGCCAGCAACCCTACAGGTTCCAATCAGCCCCAGCATTTT
.	.	TRBV9	TRBJ1-2	CASSVSNSPRGYTF	TGTGCCAGCAGCGTGTCCAACAGTCCTCGCGGCTACACCTTC
.	.	TRBV30	TRBJ2-1	CAWSTGHYNEQFF	TGTGCCTGGAGTACAGGGCACTACAATGAGCAGTTCTTC
.	.	TRBV5-1	TRBJ1-5	CASSLLPGEYQPQHF	TGCGCCAGCAGCTTGTTGCCAGGGGAGTATCAGCCCCAGCATTTT
.	once	TRBV10-3	TRBJ1-1	CAISESGGRNTEAFF	TGTGCCATCAGTGAGTCGGGAGGTAGAAACACTGAAGCTTTCTTT
.	.	TRBV29-1	TRBJ2-7	CSVEGSYYEQYF	TGCAGCGTTGAGGGCAGCTACTACGAGCAGTACTTC
.	.	TRBV19	TRBJ2-6	CASSKPIQGSGANVLTF	TGTGCCAGTAGTAAACCCATTCAGGGATCTGGGGCCAACGTCCTGACTTTC
.	.	TRBV4-1	TRBJ2-5	CASSRSGSQETQYF	TGCGCCAGCAGCCGGTCGGGGTCTCAAGAGACCCAGTACTTC
.	.	TRBV30	TRBJ1-3	CAWSVQNTIYF	TGTGCCTGGAGTGTACAAAACACCATATATTTT
.	.	TRBV6-2/TRBV6-3	TRBJ1-2	CASSYEEGHNYGYTF	TGTGCCAGCAGTTACGAAGAGGGCCACAACTATGGCTACACCTTC
.	once	TRBV25-1	TRBJ2-5	CASSDQYVQETQYF	TGTGCCAGCAGTGATCAGTATGTTCAAGAGACCCAGTACTTC
TRBD2	.	TRBV19	TRBJ2-2	CASSILAGGHTGELFF	TGTGCCAGTAGTATTCTAGCGGGGGGCCACACCGGGGAGCTGTTTTTT
TRBD1	.	TRBV30	TRBJ1-2	CAWSVRRDRAYGYTF	TGTGCCTGGAGTGTCCGTAGGGACAGGGCCTATGGCTACACCTTC
.	.	TRBV19	TRBJ2-2	CASSSKGGGELFF	TGTGCCAGTAGCTCCAAAGGAGGCGGGGAGCTGTTTTTT
.	.	TRBV10-2	TRBJ1-5	CASSGSGLQPQHF	TGCGCCAGCAGTGGGTCTGGGCTTCAGCCCCAGCATTTT
.	.	TRBV7-9	TRBJ2-5	CASSLGGEVETQYF	TGTGCCAGCAGCTTAGGCGGCGAGGTGGAGACCCAGTACTTC
TRBD1	.	TRBV3-1/TRBV3-2	TRBJ1-2	CASSPYKTGHYGYTF	TGTGCCAGCAGCCCTTACAAGACAGGGCACTATGGCTACACCTTC